This TCR beta chain derives from a study of blood T cell repertoires in COVID-19. In the study's own analysis: Amplifying reference gene primers gave estimates of nucleated cell counts. Some clones are missing from TCRdb's copy, which holds only in-frame ones; the method was immunoSEQ multiplex PCR. V and J calls and clone size are given by that table; D and trimming were obtained from the DNA. The repertoire has roughly 100,000 clones, about 90% of them found once; the top ten carry roughly 6%. This clone appeared a few times. The CDR3 runs to 13 residues. V was pared by 3 bases and J by 4 bases, with 7 bases between. CDR1 and CDR2 (germline): MNHEY, SMNVEV (reference sequence).

Source material: peripheral blood. The V and J genes are TRBV27 and TRBJ1-3; the D gene is possibly TRBD1 (5 bases). The source of this sequence is a human donor in a cohort sampled during active COVID-19. CDR3 sequence: CASSFTGGNTIYF. Written as DNA, the CDR3 is TGTGCCAGCAGTTTTACAGGAGGAAACACCATATATTTT.